This T cell receptor (beta chain) came from a study of shared clonotypes between healthy human individuals. Study-level background: Researchers assigned three CD4 naive, three CD4 memory, two CD8 naive and one CD8 memory plate to each donor. Regarding the study as a whole: An expected dependence of interdonor clonotype sharing on sequencing depth was noted. Despite large depth, rarefaction showed incomplete sorted-subset sequencing.

Clones were read by immunoSEQ multiplex PCR, and TCRdb kept only the in-frame ones, dropping some. The sample lists a few million clones, around 93% occurring once. Naive-designated CD8 cells lacked CD45RO, were positively enriched for CCR7, and omitted terminally differentiated effector memory CD45RA+ cells. Every one of the donors was a Caucasian adult that lived in Nashville, Tennessee. With respect to this clone: Antigen unknown.

Germline-derived CDR1 and CDR2 are PRHDT and FYEKMQ (reference sequence). V was trimmed by 4 bases and J by 3 bases, leaving 13 bases between them. This CDR3 comprises 14 residues. This TCR derives from a man between 18 and 29 years old in good health. Some clones in this sample may be carry-over from other donors' samples. The V call is TRBV13, the J call TRBJ2-7; either TRBD1 or TRBD2 may fit D (5 bases each). The sequenced sample was naive CD8+ T cells from PBMCs. The CDR3 loop reads CASSSGIGGYEQYF. The CDR3 DNA reads TGTGCCAGCAGCTCCGGGATTGGGGGCTACGAGCAGTACTTC.